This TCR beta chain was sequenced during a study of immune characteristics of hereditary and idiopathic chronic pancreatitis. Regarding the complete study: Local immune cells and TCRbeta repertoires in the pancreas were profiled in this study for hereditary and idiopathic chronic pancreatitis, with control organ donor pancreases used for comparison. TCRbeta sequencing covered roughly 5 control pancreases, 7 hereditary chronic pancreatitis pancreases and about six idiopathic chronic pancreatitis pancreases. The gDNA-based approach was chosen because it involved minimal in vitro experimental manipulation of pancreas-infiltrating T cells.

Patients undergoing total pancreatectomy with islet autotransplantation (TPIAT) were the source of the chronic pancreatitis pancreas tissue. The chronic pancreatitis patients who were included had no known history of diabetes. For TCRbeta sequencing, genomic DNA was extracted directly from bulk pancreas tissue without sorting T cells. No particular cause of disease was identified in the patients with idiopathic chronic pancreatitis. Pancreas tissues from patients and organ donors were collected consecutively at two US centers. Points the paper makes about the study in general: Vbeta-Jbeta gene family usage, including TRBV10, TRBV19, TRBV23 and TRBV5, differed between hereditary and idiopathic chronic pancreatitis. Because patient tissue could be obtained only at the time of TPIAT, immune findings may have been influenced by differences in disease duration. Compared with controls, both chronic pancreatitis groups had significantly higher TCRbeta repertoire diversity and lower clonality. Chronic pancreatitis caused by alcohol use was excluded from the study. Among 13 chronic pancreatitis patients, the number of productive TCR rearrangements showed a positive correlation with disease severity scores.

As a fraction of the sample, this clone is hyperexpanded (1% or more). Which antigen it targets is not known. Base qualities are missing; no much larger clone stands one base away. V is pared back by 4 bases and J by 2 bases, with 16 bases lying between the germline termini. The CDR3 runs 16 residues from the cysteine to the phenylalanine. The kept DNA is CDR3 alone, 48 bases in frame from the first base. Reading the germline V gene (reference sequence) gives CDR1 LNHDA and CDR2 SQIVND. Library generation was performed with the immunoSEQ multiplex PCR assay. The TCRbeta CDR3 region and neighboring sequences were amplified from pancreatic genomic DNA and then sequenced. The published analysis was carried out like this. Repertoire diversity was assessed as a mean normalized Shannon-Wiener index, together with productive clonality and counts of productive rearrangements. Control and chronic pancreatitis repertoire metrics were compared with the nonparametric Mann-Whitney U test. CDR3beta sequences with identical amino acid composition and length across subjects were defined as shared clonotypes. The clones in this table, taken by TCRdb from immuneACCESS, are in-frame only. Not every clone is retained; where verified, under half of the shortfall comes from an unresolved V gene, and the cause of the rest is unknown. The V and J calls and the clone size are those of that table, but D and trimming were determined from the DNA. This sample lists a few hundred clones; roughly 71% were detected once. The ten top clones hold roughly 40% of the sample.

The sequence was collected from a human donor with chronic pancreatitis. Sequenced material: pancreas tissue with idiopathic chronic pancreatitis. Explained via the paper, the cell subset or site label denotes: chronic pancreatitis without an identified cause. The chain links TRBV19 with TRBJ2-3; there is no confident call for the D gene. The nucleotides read TGTGCCAGTAGTACCAGGATCTTCCATGCCACAGATACGCAGTATTTT. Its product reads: CASSTRIFHATDTQYF.